This T cell receptor (beta chain) was found in a study of T cell repertoires in cytomegalovirus infection. For the study at large: Evidence of both CMV infection and a matching HLA type came from public TCR beta signatures. Overall study results and limits: Clonotypes of TCR beta that were HLA-C-restricted and CMV-specific dominated the ex vivo response. Summed frequency of public TCR beta families distinguished CMV carriers with the relevant HLA.

Per the germline V gene, CDR1 is SGHTA and CDR2 is FQGNSA. This CDR3 has 13 residues. The V and J ends lost 7 bases and 5 bases respectively, with 14 bases between them. TCRdb reanalysed the reads using MiXCR and keeps one entry per CDR3 protein. Of some 390,000 distinct CDR3 sequences listed, 15% to 20% were seen once; the top ten hold less than 9.5%. This clonotype has ten or more counts. Its specificity is not known. The genes are TRBV7-2 and TRBJ2-5; possible D gene TRBD2, 5 bases. The sequenced sample was PBMCs. This clonotype was sampled from a human donor in good health (CMV status not recorded). Some clones in this sample may be carry-over from other donors' samples. The CDR3 loop reads CASNPRGRETQYF. As DNA, the CDR3 is TGTGCCAGCAACCCCCGCGGGCGGGAGACCCAGTACTTC.